The 13 T cell receptor beta chains reported below all come from one sample, sequenced in a study of blood T cell repertoires in COVID-19. Profiled with immunoSEQ multiplex PCR; TCRdb holds only in-frame clones, not every one. Altogether tens of thousands of clones are present, around 91% being singletons, with the ten largest covering over 1.5%. Sample: peripheral blood. Receptors were obtained from a woman between 50 and 59 years old in a cohort sampled during active COVID-19.

CDR3 protein: CASRHTSGENNEQFF. The CDR3 DNA is TGTGCCAGCAGACATACTAGCGGAGAAAACAATGAGCAGTTCTTC. This sequence joins TRBV7-9 and TRBJ2-1; 8 bases line up with TRBD2. The V gene end was trimmed by 6 bases and the J gene end by 5 bases; junction bases not matched to a gene: 9. This CDR3 contains 15 residues. Germline CDR1 reads SEHNR; CDR2 reads FQNEAQ (reference sequence).

This clone was seen only once. The chain joins TRBV18 to TRBJ2-3, with TRBD1 identical over 9 bases. CDR1 and CDR2 from the germline V gene are KGHSH and LQKENI. This CDR3 has 17 residues. J was trimmed by 4 bases and V by 0 bases; bases with no gene match: 8. The CDR3 region has the DNA TGTGCCAGCTCACCACCGAGAACAGGGGGCGCGTCAGATACGCAGTATTTT. Amino acids: CASSPPRTGGASDTQYF. The full variable domain, in which reference TRBV18 and TRBJ2-3 provide the parts outside the CDR3, is NAGVMQNPRHLVRRRGQEARLRCSPMKGHSHVYWYRQLPEEGLKFMVYLQKENIIDESGMPKERFSAEFPKEGPSILRIQQVVRGDSAAYFCASSPPRTGGASDTQYFGPGTRLTVL.

This sequence joins TRBV25-1 and TRBJ1-2; D possibly corresponds to TRBD1 (6 bases). The CDR3 runs 14 residues. CDR1 is MGHDK, CDR2 SYGVNS, per germline. V shed 5 bases and J shed 4 bases, with 14 bases lying between them. CDR3: CASSPNRVSYGYTF. The CDR3 coding sequence is TGTGCCAGCAGTCCAAACAGGGTATCCTATGGCTACACCTTC.

The chain links TRBV11-3 to TRBJ2-7; TRBD1 matches 8 bases. CDR3 length equals 13 residues. CDR1 is SGHNT and CDR2 is YENEEA in the germline V gene. The trim removed 5 bases at V and 3 bases at J, leaving 3 bases unmatched. CDR3 bases: TGTGCCAGCAGCCTCGGGACAGGCTACGAGCAGTACTTC. This gives the protein CASSLGTGYEQYF. The variable domain in full, with the rest retrieved from reference TRBV11-3 and TRBJ2-7, is EAGVVQSPRYKIIEKKQPVAFWCNPISGHNTLYWYLQNLGQGPELLIRYENEEAVDDSQLPKDRFSAERLKGVDSTLKIQPAELGDSAVYLCASSLGTGYEQYFGPGTRLTVT.

This clone was seen a few times. J is TRBJ2-3 and V is TRBV30, with TRBD2 matching 8 bases. This CDR3 is built from 15 residues. With V trimmed by 2 bases and J by 1 base, 5 bases remained unmatched. CDR1 is GTSNPN, CDR2 SVGIG, per germline (reference sequence). The CDR3 region has the DNA TGTGCCTGGAGTATCGGGGGGGCCGGCACAGATACGCAGTATTTT. Protein product: CAWSIGGAGTDTQYF.

The table lists this clone with a count of one. J is TRBJ2-3 and V is TRBV15, with D perhaps matching TRBD1 (5 bases). Trimming shortened V by 2 bases and J by 2 bases, and 8 bases separated the two germline ends. Per germline, CDR1 LNHNV and CDR2 YYDKDF (reference sequence). The CDR3 contains 14 residues. The DNA of the CDR3 is TGTGCCACCAGCAGACAGGGATCCACAGATACGCAGTATTTT. This translates into CATSRQGSTDTQYF. Using reference TRBV15 and TRBJ2-3 for the parts outside the CDR3, the full variable domain is DAMVIQNPRYQVTQFGKPVTLSCSQTLNHNVMYWYQQKSSQAPKLLFHYYDKDFNNEADTPDNFQSRRPNTSFCFLDIRSPGLGDTAMYLCATSRQGSTDTQYFGPGTRLTVL.

Only a few counts were recorded for this clone. The chain is built from TRBV12-5 and TRBJ1-5; weak D call: TRBD1 (6 bases). The V and J ends lost 5 bases and 3 bases respectively, with 8 bases between them. Germline V lookup: CDR1 LGHNT, CDR2 FRNRAP. The length of the CDR3 is 13 residues. The CDR3 protein is CASGTGSNQPQHF. DNA for the CDR3: TGTGCTAGTGGTACAGGGTCCAATCAGCCCCAGCATTTT. Based on the CDR3 plus reference TRBV12-5 and TRBJ1-5, the full variable domain is DARVTQTPRHKVTEMGQEVTMRCQPILGHNTVFWYRQTMMQGLELLAYFRNRAPLDDSGMPKDRFSAEMPDATLATLKIQPSEPRDSAVYFCASGTGSNQPQHFGDGTRLSIL.

This rearrangement joins TRBV28 to TRBJ1-5; no reliable D call. Germline assignment: CDR1 MDHEN and CDR2 SYDVKM. V shed 11 bases and J shed 4 bases, with 12 bases lying between them. The CDR3 consists of 12 residues. CDR3 loop: CAVQAINQPQHF. CDR3 bases: TGTGCCGTCCAGGCTATTAATCAGCCCCAGCATTTT.

The chain joins TRBV11-3 to TRBJ1-4; D is perhaps TRBD1 (6 bases). Trimming removed 5 bases at V and 4 bases at J, with 14 bases between. Per the germline V gene, CDR1 is SGHNT and CDR2 is YENEEA. The CDR3 length is 15 residues. Here the CDR3 reads CASSRRTEYNEKLFF. The DNA for the CDR3 is TGTGCCAGCAGCCGTCGGACAGAATATAATGAAAAACTGTTTTTT.

The chain has TRBV4-1 and TRBJ2-1, with unresolved D. Trimming removed 0 bases at V and 0 bases at J, with 9 bases between. There are 16 residues in the CDR3. CDR1 is MGHRA, CDR2 YSYEKL, per germline. CDR3: CASSQEASSSYNEQFF. The CDR3 nucleotides read TGCGCCAGCAGCCAAGAAGCGTCGAGCTCCTACAATGAGCAGTTCTTC.

The CDR3 loop is CASSLDLRNTEAFF. The CDR3 DNA follows: TGCGCCAGCAGCTTGGATCTGCGAAACACTGAAGCTTTCTTT. This chain links TRBV5-1 with TRBJ1-1; D unresolved. CDR1 and CDR2 (germline): SGHRS, YFSETQ. This CDR3 comprises 14 residues. Trimming took off 0 bases at V and 2 bases at J, with 8 bases between the two ends. Using reference TRBV5-1 and TRBJ1-1 for the parts outside the CDR3, the full variable domain is KAGVTQTPRYLIKTRGQQVTLSCSPISGHRSVSWYQQTPGQGLQFLFEYFSETQRNKGNFPGRFSGRQFSNSRSEMNVSTLELGDSALYLCASSLDLRNTEAFFGQGTRLTVV.

The V and J genes are TRBV7-9 and TRBJ2-1, with 8 bases identical to TRBD1. Trimming at V came to 8 bases and at J to 0 bases, leaving 12 bases not matched to a gene. Germline V CDR1 and CDR2: SEHNR, FQNEAQ (reference sequence). The CDR3 runs to 17 residues. The CDR3 sequence is CASRGQETILSYNEQFF. The CDR3, as DNA: TGTGCCAGCCGGGGACAGGAGACGATCCTCTCCTACAATGAGCAGTTCTTC.

Here the CDR3 reads CASSQESRLREGYTF. CDR3 in DNA: TGCGCCAGCAGCCAAGAAAGCAGACTGAGGGAGGGCTACACCTTC. The rearrangement joins TRBV4-1 to TRBJ1-2, with no clear D. Germline CDR1 reads MGHRA; CDR2 reads YSYEKL. CDR3 length equals 15 residues. V dropped 0 bases and J dropped 8 bases, with 16 bases sitting between them.